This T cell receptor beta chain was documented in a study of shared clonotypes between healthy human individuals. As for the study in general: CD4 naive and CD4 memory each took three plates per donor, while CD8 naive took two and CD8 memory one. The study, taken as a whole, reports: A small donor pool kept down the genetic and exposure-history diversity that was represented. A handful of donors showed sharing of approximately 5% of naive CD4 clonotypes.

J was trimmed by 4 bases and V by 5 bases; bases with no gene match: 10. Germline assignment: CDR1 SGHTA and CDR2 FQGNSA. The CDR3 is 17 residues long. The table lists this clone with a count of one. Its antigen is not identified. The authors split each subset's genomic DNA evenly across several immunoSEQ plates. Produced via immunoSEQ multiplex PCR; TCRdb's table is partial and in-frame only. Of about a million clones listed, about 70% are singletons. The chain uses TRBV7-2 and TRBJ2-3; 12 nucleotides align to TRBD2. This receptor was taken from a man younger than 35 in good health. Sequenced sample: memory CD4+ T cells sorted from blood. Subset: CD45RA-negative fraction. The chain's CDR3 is CASSIRTSSGRADTQYF. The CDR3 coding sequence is TGTGCCAGCAGCATCCGTACGTCTAGCGGGAGGGCAGATACGCAGTATTTT. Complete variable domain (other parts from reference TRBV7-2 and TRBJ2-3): GAGVSQSPSNKVTEKGKDVELRCDPISGHTALYWYRQSLGQGLEFLIYFQGNSAPDKSGLPSDRFSAERTGGSVSTLTIQRTQQEDSAVYLCASSIRTSSGRADTQYFGPGTRLTVL.